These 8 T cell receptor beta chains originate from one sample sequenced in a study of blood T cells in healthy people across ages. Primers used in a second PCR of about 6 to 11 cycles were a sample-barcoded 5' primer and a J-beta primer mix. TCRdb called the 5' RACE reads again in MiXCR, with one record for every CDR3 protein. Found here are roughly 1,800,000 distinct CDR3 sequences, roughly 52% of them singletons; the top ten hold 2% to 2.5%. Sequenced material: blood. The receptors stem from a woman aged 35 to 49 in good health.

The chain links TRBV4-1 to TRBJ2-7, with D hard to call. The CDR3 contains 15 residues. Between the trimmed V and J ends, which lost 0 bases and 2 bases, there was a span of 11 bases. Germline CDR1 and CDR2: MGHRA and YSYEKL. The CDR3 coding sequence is TGCGCCAGCAGCCAAGATCGGCTTGGGACCTACGAGCAGTACTTC. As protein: CASSQDRLGTYEQYF.

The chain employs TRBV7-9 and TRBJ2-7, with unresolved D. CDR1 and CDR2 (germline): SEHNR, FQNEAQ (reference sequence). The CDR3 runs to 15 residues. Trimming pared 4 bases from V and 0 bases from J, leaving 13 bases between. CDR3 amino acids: CASSYTTHPSYEQYF. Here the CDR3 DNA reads TGTGCCAGCAGCTACACAACACACCCCTCCTACGAGCAGTACTTC.

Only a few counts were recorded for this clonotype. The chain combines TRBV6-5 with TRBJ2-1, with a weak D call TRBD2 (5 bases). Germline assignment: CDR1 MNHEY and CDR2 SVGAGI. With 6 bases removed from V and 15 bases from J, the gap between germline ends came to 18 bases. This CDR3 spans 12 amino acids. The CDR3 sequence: CASSEGAAQTFF. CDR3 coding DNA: TGTGCCAGCAGCGAAGGAGCGGCCCAAACGTTCTTC.

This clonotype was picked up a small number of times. For the CDR3, the DNA is TGCGCCAGCAGCCAAGATTTTGGAGAGCAGTACTTC. This gives the protein CASSQDFGEQYF. The chain recombines TRBV4-3 with TRBJ2-4; D ambiguous. Germline V gene sequence: CDR1 LGHNA, CDR2 YSLEER. V dropped 0 bases and J dropped 13 bases, with 10 bases sitting between them. This CDR3 has 12 amino acids.

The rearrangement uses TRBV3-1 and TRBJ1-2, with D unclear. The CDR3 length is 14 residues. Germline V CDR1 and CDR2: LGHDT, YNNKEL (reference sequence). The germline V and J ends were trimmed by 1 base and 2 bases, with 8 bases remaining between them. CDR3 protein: CASSQVSRNYGYTF. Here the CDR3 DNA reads TGTGCCAGCAGCCAAGTGTCCAGGAACTATGGCTACACCTTC.

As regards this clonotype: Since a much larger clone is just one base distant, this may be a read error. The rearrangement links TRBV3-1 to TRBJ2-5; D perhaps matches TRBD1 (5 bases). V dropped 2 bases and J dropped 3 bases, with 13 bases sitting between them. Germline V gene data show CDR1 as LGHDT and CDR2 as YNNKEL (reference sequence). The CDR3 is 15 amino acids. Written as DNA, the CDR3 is TGTGCCAGCAGCCAATTGGGTCCAGGGAAAGAGACCCAGTACTTC. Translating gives CASSQLGPGKETQYF.

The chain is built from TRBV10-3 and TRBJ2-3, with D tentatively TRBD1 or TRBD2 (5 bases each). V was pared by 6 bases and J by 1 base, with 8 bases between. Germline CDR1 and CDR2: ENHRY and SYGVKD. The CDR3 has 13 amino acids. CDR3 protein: CAISLGGTDTQYF. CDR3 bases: TGTGCCATCAGCTTGGGGGGCACAGATACGCAGTATTTT.

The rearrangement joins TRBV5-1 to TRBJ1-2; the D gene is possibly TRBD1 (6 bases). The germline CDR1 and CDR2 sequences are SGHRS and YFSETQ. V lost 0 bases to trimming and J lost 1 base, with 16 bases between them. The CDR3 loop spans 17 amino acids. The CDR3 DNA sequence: TGCGCCAGCAGCTTGGACTGTAGACAGGCCAGTAACTATGGCTACACCTTC. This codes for CASSLDCRQASNYGYTF.